This is a list of T cell receptor beta chains from one sample in a study of shared T cell receptors in the human thymus. TCRdb keeps only in-frame clones here, not all; method: immunoSEQ multiplex PCR. This sample has some 700,000 clones, with 80% to 90% found just once. These same data were also listed under a study on human thymus T cells.

The sample comprised thymocytes. The source of these receptors is a girl under three years old with a congenital heart defect. The CDR3 runs from the conserved cysteine through the conserved F or W. D genes are given only for firm matches. Where a row states a size, it is once, few, many or the class of an expanded clone; other rows omit it.

TRBJ1-6	TRBD1	TRBV6-6	NA	CASSYQGQANSPLHF	TGTGCCAGCAGTTACCAGGGACAGGCTAATTCACCCCTCCACTTT
TRBJ2-2	NA	TRBV5-1	once	CASSPRRDGELFF	TGCGCCAGCAGCCCTAGGAGGGACGGGGAGCTGTTTTTT
TRBJ1-1	NA	TRBV7-9	NA	CASSTTDNTEAFF	TGTGCCAGCAGCACAACAGATAACACTGAAGCTTTCTTT
TRBJ1-3	TRBD1	TRBV5-4	NA	CASSQGQGGGNTIYF	TGTGCCAGCAGCCAGGGACAGGGCGGTGGAAACACCATATATTTT
TRBJ1-3	TRBD1	TRBV25-1	NA	CASRGTHQGAGNTIYF	TGTGCCAGCCGGGGGACTCACCAGGGGGCTGGAAACACCATATATTTT
TRBJ1-2	NA	TRBV15	NA	CATSRTQGDYGYTF	TGTGCCACCAGCAGAACACAGGGTGACTATGGCTACACCTTC
TRBJ2-5	TRBD2	TRBV5-1	NA	CASSLGLAGGPVTQYF	TGCGCCAGCAGCCTAGGACTAGCGGGGGGGCCGGTGACCCAGTACTTC
TRBJ1-2	TRBD1	TRBV11-2	NA	CASSFPMGQGGSRGYTF	TGTGCCAGCAGCTTTCCTATGGGACAGGGAGGGTCGAGAGGCTACACCTTC
TRBJ1-1	NA	TRBV18	NA	CASSPGGARNTEAFF	TGTGCCAGCTCACCGGGGGGGGCAAGGAACACTGAAGCTTTCTTT
TRBJ1-5	NA	TRBV10-2	NA	CASSESQNNSNQPQHF	TGCGCCAGCAGTGAGTCCCAGAATAATAGCAATCAGCCCCAGCATTTT
TRBJ2-1	NA	TRBV6-5	NA	CASSYSILGGGPEQFF	TGTGCCAGCAGTTACTCGATTCTGGGGGGGGGCCCCGAGCAGTTCTTC
TRBJ1-6	NA	TRBV7-3	NA	CASSLGGRSPLHF	TGTGCCAGCAGCTTAGGAGGGCGTTCACCCCTCCACTTT
TRBJ1-2	NA	TRBV19	NA	CASSPPAGGVSGYTF	TGTGCCAGTAGTCCCCCCGCGGGGGGTGTAAGTGGCTACACCTTC
TRBJ2-7	TRBD2	TRBV7-9	NA	CASSLAASGGRSYEQYF	TGTGCCAGCAGCTTAGCGGCTAGCGGGGGAAGGTCCTACGAGCAGTACTTC
TRBJ2-7	NA	TRBV5-1	NA	CASSSRPRGRNEQYF	TGCGCCAGCAGCTCTCGTCCCAGGGGTCGGAACGAGCAGTACTTC
TRBJ1-2	TRBD1	TRBV7-7	NA	CASSQRVEGGRVFGYTF	TGTGCCAGCAGCCAGCGAGTTGAAGGGGGCCGCGTTTTTGGCTACACCTTC
TRBJ1-6	NA	TRBV5-6	NA	CASSTGGRGNSPLHF	TGTGCCAGCAGCACTGGGGGCAGGGGCAATTCACCCCTCCACTTT
TRBJ1-3	NA	TRBV9	NA	CASSAGSSSGNTIYF	TGTGCCAGCAGCGCAGGGTCGAGCTCTGGAAACACCATATATTTT
TRBJ1-5	NA	TRBV4-1	NA	CASSQDIGGRNQPQHF	TGCGCCAGCAGCCAAGATATAGGGGGTCGAAATCAGCCCCAGCATTTT
TRBJ1-1	NA	TRBV6-5	NA	CASILRGEAFF	TGTGCCAGCATTTTAAGAGGTGAAGCTTTCTTT
TRBJ1-5	NA	TRBV21-1	NA	CASSKAQQERNQPQHF	TGTGCCAGCAGCAAAGCGCAACAGGAACGCAATCAGCCCCAGCATTTT
TRBJ2-1	TRBD1	TRBV10-3	NA	CAIKGTGDDEQFF	TGTGCCATCAAGGGGACAGGGGACGATGAGCAGTTCTTC
TRBJ2-1	TRBD1	TRBV4-3	NA	CASSRTATGGLDEQFF	TGCGCCAGCAGCCGAACAGCAACAGGGGGCCTGGATGAGCAGTTCTTC
TRBJ2-1	NA	TRBV18	NA	CASSPYRGSEQFF	TGTGCCAGCTCACCATACCGCGGTAGTGAGCAGTTCTTC
TRBJ1-1	NA	TRBV4-1	NA	CASSQEKTLDRPNTEAFF	TGCGCCAGCAGCCAAGAAAAGACTTTAGACAGACCGAACACTGAAGCTTTCTTT
TRBJ2-3	NA	TRBV9	NA	CASSVVSGMFTDTQYF	TGTGCCAGCAGCGTAGTCTCAGGGATGTTCACAGATACGCAGTATTTT
TRBJ2-7	TRBD1	TRBV28	NA	CASSPTGDEQYF	TGTGCCAGCAGTCCGACAGGGGACGAGCAGTACTTC
TRBJ2-7	TRBD1	TRBV5-1	NA	CASSKTPGQGGEQYF	TGCGCCAGCAGTAAGACACCGGGACAGGGGGGGGAGCAGTACTTC
TRBJ1-5	TRBD1	TRBV4-1	NA	CASSPRQQGPQPQHF	TGCGCCAGCAGCCCTAGACAACAGGGGCCCCAGCCCCAGCATTTT
TRBJ1-4	NA	TRBV14	once	CASSQRTGPEKLFF	TGTGCCAGCAGCCAACGAACAGGCCCCGAAAAACTGTTTTTT
TRBJ1-2	TRBD1	TRBV5-1	NA	CASSVTGGAGGYTF	TGCGCCAGCAGCGTGACAGGGGGCGCAGGGGGCTACACCTTC
TRBJ2-3	NA	TRBV7-3	once	CASSPGHADTQYF	TGTGCCAGCAGCCCCGGACATGCAGATACGCAGTATTTT
TRBJ2-1	TRBD1	TRBV27	NA	CASSLGTGDSSYNEQFF	TGTGCCAGCAGTTTAGGGACAGGGGACAGCTCCTACAATGAGCAGTTCTTC
TRBJ2-1	TRBD2	TRBV2	NA	CASSEGDYHNEQFF	TGTGCCAGCAGTGAGGGGGACTACCACAATGAGCAGTTCTTC
TRBJ1-2	NA	TRBV2	NA	CASSGPGHRAF	TGTGCCAGCAGTGGACCGGGACACCGGGCCTTC
TRBJ1-2	NA	TRBV4-1	NA	CASSQAEGHGYTF	TGCGCCAGCAGCCAAGCGGAGGGGCATGGCTACACCTTC
TRBJ2-7	TRBD2	TRBV11-2	NA	CASRISGGRNEQYF	TGTGCCAGCAGAATTAGCGGGGGGCGCAACGAGCAGTACTTC
TRBJ2-3	TRBD2	TRBV19	NA	CASSRTSGTTDTQYF	TGTGCCAGTAGTAGGACTAGCGGAACCACAGATACGCAGTATTTT
TRBJ1-1	NA	TRBV5-5	NA	CASSRSGSLFEAFF	TGTGCCAGCAGCCGTTCCGGGTCCTTATTTGAAGCTTTCTTT
TRBJ2-1	NA	TRBV4-1	NA	CASSQEAASRVPGSYNEQFF	TGCGCCAGCAGCCAAGAAGCGGCGTCTAGAGTCCCTGGCTCCTACAATGAGCAGTTCTTC
TRBJ2-5	NA	TRBV9	NA	CASSRGGSVRGTQYF	TGTGCCAGCAGCCGAGGGGGATCCGTTAGAGGGACCCAGTACTTC
TRBJ2-7	NA	TRBV29-1	NA	CSVSGASYEQYF	TGCAGCGTTTCAGGGGCCTCCTACGAGCAGTACTTC
TRBJ1-2	NA	TRBV10-3	NA	CAISREATYGYTF	TGTGCCATCAGCCGTGAGGCAACCTATGGCTACACCTTC
TRBJ1-4	NA	TRBV4-3	NA	CASSRQDEKLFF	TGCGCCAGCAGCCGCCAGGATGAAAAACTGTTTTTT
TRBJ1-1	TRBD1	TRBV14	NA	CASSPKDRALLEAFF	TGTGCCAGCAGCCCAAAAGACAGGGCACTCCTTGAAGCTTTCTTT